A selection of T cell receptor beta chains follows, all from one sample in a study of OX40 agonist ivuxolimab in advanced cancers. This table comes from immunoSEQ multiplex PCR, and its TCRdb copy is limited to in-frame clones, with some not included. This sample carries more than 65,000 clones, 80% to 90% of them seen once, and the ten largest clones take roughly 1.1%. The sequencing here drew on CD4+ or CD8+ T cells sorted from blood, taken in a trial of the OX40 agonist ivuxolimab. The receptors derive from an adult with an advanced solid tumor such as melanoma, head and neck, liver or kidney cancer. Each CDR3 is given with its conserved first and last residue. The D gene is left open where the match is weak. Clone size is given for some rows only: seen once, a few or many times, or a class if the clone is expanded.

TRBJ2-7,-,TRBD1,TRBV7-6,CASSLAGTGQVEQYF,TGTGCCAGCAGCTTAGCCGGGACAGGGCAAGTCGAGCAGTACTTC
TRBJ2-5,-,TRBD2,TRBV2,CASSVPSGGVETQYF,TGTGCCAGCAGTGTACCTAGCGGGGGGGTGGAGACCCAGTACTTC
TRBJ1-2,-,TRBD1,TRBV7-9,CASSPDRGLGYTF,TGTGCCAGCAGCCCCGACAGGGGGCTTGGCTACACCTTC
TRBJ1-2,-,-,TRBV2,CASRGGGNSYTF,TGTGCCAGCCGGGGAGGGGGTAATAGCTACACCTTC
TRBJ2-3,-,TRBD2,TRBV18,CASSTGGGPDTQYF,TGTGCCAGCTCAACCGGCGGGGGACCAGATACGCAGTATTTT
TRBJ1-1,-,TRBD1,TRBV7-9,CASSLGRGGAFF,TGTGCCAGCAGCCTGGGCAGGGGGGGAGCTTTCTTT
TRBJ2-1,-,-,TRBV7-9,CASSLTQVTNEQFF,TGTGCCAGCAGCTTAACACAGGTGACGAATGAGCAGTTCTTC
TRBJ1-4,-,-,TRBV18,CASSPPGSNNEKLFF,TGTGCCAGCTCACCTCCAGGCTCAAATAATGAAAAACTGTTTTTT
TRBJ1-5,few,-,TRBV19,CASSISSQPQHF,TGTGCCAGTAGTATCTCATCTCAGCCCCAGCATTTT
TRBJ1-3,-,TRBD1,TRBV7-2,CASSSTGVPGNTIYF,TGTGCCAGCAGTTCGACAGGGGTTCCTGGAAACACCATATATTTT
TRBJ1-1,-,TRBD1,TRBV28,CASSQRDSVAGEFEAFF,TGTGCCAGCAGTCAACGGGACAGCGTGGCCGGGGAATTTGAAGCTTTCTTT
TRBJ1-3,-,TRBD1,TRBV7-3,CASSFSRQGLNTIYF,TGTGCCAGCAGCTTTTCCCGACAGGGGCTAAACACCATATATTTT
TRBJ2-5,-,TRBD1,TRBV29-1,CSSGGPRETQYF,TGCAGCTCAGGGGGCCCCCGAGAGACCCAGTACTTC
TRBJ1-1,-,-,TRBV5-1,CASSFMLGTEAFF,TGCGCCAGCAGCTTCATGTTAGGCACTGAAGCTTTCTTT
TRBJ1-3,-,-,TRBV29-1,CSAGTDGNTIYF,TGCAGCGCTGGGACGGACGGAAACACCATATATTTT
TRBJ2-2,few,-,TRBV5-6,CASSREAYGELFF,TGTGCCAGCAGCAGGGAGGCGTACGGGGAGCTGTTTTTT
TRBJ2-3,few,TRBD2,TRBV7-8,CASSDSGTSGVLLSTDTQYF,TGTGCCAGCAGCGATTCCGGGACTAGCGGCGTACTACTTAGCACAGATACGCAGTATTTT
TRBJ2-7,-,TRBD2,TRBV6-5,CASSYPGGGSYEQYF,TGTGCCAGCAGTTACCCGGGGGGGGGATCCTACGAGCAGTACTTC
TRBJ2-2,-,TRBD1,TRBV4-3,CASSPTGAENTGELFF,TGCGCCAGCAGCCCGACAGGGGCTGAGAACACCGGGGAGCTGTTTTTT
TRBJ1-1,-,-,TRBV9,CASSVGWATEAFF,TGTGCCAGCAGCGTAGGTTGGGCCACTGAAGCTTTCTTT
TRBJ1-1,-,TRBD1,TRBV18,CASSPTQGGHTEAFF,TGTGCCAGCTCACCAACCCAGGGGGGGCACACTGAAGCTTTCTTT
TRBJ2-3,-,-,TRBV7-2,CASSLEAADTQYF,TGTGCCAGCAGCTTAGAAGCGGCAGATACGCAGTATTTT
TRBJ2-3,-,TRBD2,TRBV2,CATSTSGGFTDTQYF,TGTGCCACTTCGACTAGCGGGGGGTTTACAGATACGCAGTATTTT
TRBJ2-2,once,-,TRBV6-4,CASSERTPNTGELFF,TGTGCCAGCAGTGAGAGAACACCGAACACCGGGGAGCTGTTTTTT
TRBJ2-3,-,TRBD2,TRBV5-1,CASSLTPGLAGLYTQYF,TGCGCCAGCAGCTTAACTCCGGGACTAGCGGGGCTGTATACGCAGTATTTT
TRBJ1-5,-,-,TRBV19,CASSFGKGLHQPQHF,TGTGCCAGTAGTTTCGGTAAGGGCCTCCATCAGCCCCAGCATTTT
TRBJ2-7,-,-,TRBV4-3,CASSHSQGSGEQYF,TGCGCCAGCAGCCATTCCCAGGGGTCAGGCGAGCAGTACTTC
TRBJ2-7,few,-,TRBV5-4,CASSLVGHLYEQYF,TGTGCCAGCAGCTTGGTGGGACACCTTTACGAGCAGTACTTC
TRBJ1-1,-,TRBD1,TRBV4-1,CASSPGQIYHEAFF,TGCGCCAGCAGCCCGGGACAGATATACCATGAAGCTTTCTTT
TRBJ1-5,few,-,TRBV4-1,CASSQGERRPQHF,TGCGCCAGCAGCCAAGGGGAGAGGAGGCCCCAGCATTTT
TRBJ1-1,-,TRBD1,TRBV19,CAVVGTGMNTEAFF,TGTGCCGTAGTTGGGACAGGGATGAACACTGAAGCTTTCTTT
TRBJ2-1,-,TRBD2,TRBV27,CASSSGTSSNEQFF,TGTGCCAGCAGTTCCGGGACTAGTAGCAATGAGCAGTTCTTC
TRBJ2-1,-,-,TRBV11-2,CASSPHPGLSYNEQFF,TGTGCCAGCAGCCCACATCCAGGGCTTTCCTACAATGAGCAGTTCTTC
TRBJ2-7,-,TRBD1,TRBV5-1,CASSRGQGASQIYEQYF,TGCGCCAGCAGCCGAGGACAGGGGGCCTCACAAATTTACGAGCAGTACTTC
TRBJ2-7,-,-,TRBV12-5,CASGLGREQYF,TGTGCTAGTGGTTTAGGACGGGAGCAGTACTTC
TRBJ2-5,-,-,TRBV19,CASSIRDNQETQYF,TGTGCCAGTAGTATCCGGGACAACCAAGAGACCCAGTACTTC
TRBJ1-3,-,-,TRBV5-1,CASSFGADGNTIYF,TGCGCCAGCAGCTTCGGGGCAGATGGAAACACCATATATTTT
TRBJ2-3,-,-,TRBV5-1,CASSIDTDTQYF,TGCGCCAGCAGCATTGACACAGATACGCAGTATTTT
TRBJ1-2,-,-,TRBV6-1,CASSEAMRQVYGYTF,TGTGCCAGCAGTGAAGCGATGAGACAGGTTTATGGCTACACCTTC
TRBJ1-2,-,-,TRBV4-3,CASSQETQRGYGYTF,TGCGCCAGCAGCCAAGAGACCCAACGAGGCTATGGCTACACCTTC
TRBJ1-1,-,-,TRBV7-6,CASSLVGFTEAFF,TGTGCCAGCAGCTTGGTGGGTTTCACTGAAGCTTTCTTT
TRBJ1-2,-,-,TRBV29-1,CSVENGGSLAYTF,TGCAGCGTTGAAAACGGTGGATCTCTAGCCTACACCTTC
TRBJ1-1,few,-,TRBV29-1,CSVGRDPGEAFF,TGCAGCGTTGGAAGGGACCCAGGAGAGGCTTTCTTT
TRBJ2-7,-,-,TRBV9,CASSTPGRDEQYF,TGTGCCAGCAGCACCCCCGGCAGGGACGAGCAGTACTTC
TRBJ1-6,-,-,TRBV27,CASSQPGSNNSPLHF,TGTGCCAGCAGTCAACCAGGCAGTAATAATTCACCCCTCCACTTT
TRBJ1-6,-,TRBD1,TRBV6-5,CASSYSTGPAGSPLHF,TGTGCCAGCAGTTACTCGACAGGGCCCGCTGGGTCACCCCTCCACTTT
TRBJ2-3,-,TRBD2,TRBV11-2,CASSLALAGGSDTQYF,TGTGCCAGCAGCTTGGCCCTAGCGGGGGGGTCAGATACGCAGTATTTT
TRBJ1-1,-,TRBD1,TRBV11-2,CASSFTPTGGGTEAFF,TGTGCCAGCAGTTTTACCCCGACAGGGGGCGGGACTGAAGCTTTCTTT
TRBJ2-4,-,-,TRBV4-1,CASSQDVLAKNIQYF,TGCGCCAGCAGCCAAGATGTCCTAGCCAAAAACATTCAGTACTTC
TRBJ1-2,-,-,TRBV4-3,CASSQDLRVNNYGYTF,TGCGCCAGCAGCCAAGATTTGAGAGTCAATAACTATGGCTACACCTTC
TRBJ2-5,-,-,TRBV7-2,CASSLDTGRETQYF,TGTGCCAGCAGCTTAGATACAGGGCGGGAGACCCAGTACTTC
TRBJ1-6,-,TRBD1,TRBV7-2,CASRIPTGVSPLHF,TGTGCCAGCAGGATACCTACAGGGGTCTCACCCCTCCACTTT
TRBJ2-1,-,TRBD1,TRBV5-1,CASSLALGQGKQFF,TGCGCCAGCAGCTTGGCTTTAGGACAGGGGAAGCAGTTCTTC
TRBJ1-5,-,-,TRBV4-1,CASSQELTSLNQPQHF,TGCGCCAGCAGCCAAGAGTTGACCTCCTTGAATCAGCCCCAGCATTTT
TRBJ1-1,-,-,TRBV9,CASSLEGHGDTEAFF,TGTGCCAGCAGCTTAGAAGGGCACGGGGACACTGAAGCTTTCTTT